This T cell receptor (beta chain) originates from a study of HIV-infected children after antiretroviral therapy interruption. Whole-study context: Interruption-arm samples span weeks 0, 12, interruption end (24 or 48), and about 3 years post-study. Weeks 0, 48 and 150 were sampled under continuous treatment.

Trimming took 7 bases from V and 6 from J; bases not matched to a gene: 9. Germline lookup yields CDR1 KGHDR and CDR2 SFDVKD. CDR3 length: 16 amino acids. This clonotype was detected many times. Its target is unknown. RNA-based 3' RACE libraries used unique molecular identifiers. In TCRdb, the 3' RACE reads were re-called with MiXCR into one record per CDR3 protein. Among tens of thousands of distinct CDR3 sequences, around 4.1% were seen once, and the ten largest hold over 0.65%. As to treatment: PENTA 11 planned treatment interruption arm or continuous ART arm. Study-level results: By the end of treatment interruption, naive CD4+ clonality (Gini) increased.

Material: CD45RA+ CD4+ T cells from PBMCs, pooled from several time points, obtained from a donor given antiretroviral therapy, either interrupted or continuous. The subset denotes: naive CD4+ CD45RA+ CD45RO- T cells. The TCR sequence derives from a pool of human donors with HIV. The chain combines TRBV24-1 with TRBJ1-6, with 9 nucleotides matching TRBD1. The CDR3 DNA sequence: TGTGCCACCAGCGCGGGGGGACAGGGACCTAATTCACCCCTCCACTTT. Residues: CATSAGGQGPNSPLHF.